This T cell receptor beta chain was found in a study of cytomegalovirus exposure and HLA in healthy donors. Study results and limitations: Beyond CMV serostatus, there was no information to go on about immune exposure.

PCR employed 60 Vbeta and 13 Jbeta primers. Assay: immunoSEQ multiplex PCR; the TCRdb copy retains only in-frame clones and omits some. The table includes fewer than 200,000 clones, about 80% detected once. The ends were cut back, 1 base at V and 8 bases at J, with 12 bases in the middle. The CDR3 has 15 residues. CDR1 and CDR2 (germline): SEHNR, FQNEAQ (reference sequence). Concerning this clone: Its antigen remains unknown.

The chain employs TRBV7-9 and TRBJ1-6; TRBD1 is a possible D gene (5 bases). The sequenced sample consisted of PBMCs. This TCR was recovered from a woman in her twenties or thirties in good health and CMV-seronegative. The CDR3 DNA reads as TGTGCCAGCAGCTTAGTCGGGGGAACCGATTCACCCCTCCACTTT. It encodes CASSLVGGTDSPLHF.